This T cell receptor beta chain was sequenced for a study of T cell responses to AZD1222 COVID-19 vaccine. Notes on this clone: Its specificity is unknown.

Here immunoSEQ multiplex PCR was the method, and the copy in TCRdb shows in-frame clones only, minus some. The sample lists roughly 93,000 clones, roughly 88% seen once, with roughly 26% in the top ten. Germline V gene sequence: CDR1 MNHEY, CDR2 SMNVEV (reference sequence). CDR3 length: 15 residues. V lost 5 bases and J 10 bases, leaving 18 bases between the germline ends. General study findings and limits: Seropositive AZD1222 recipients at baseline numbered only five or six. Among spike-specific TCRs, nearly half reportedly target unmutated variant regions.

This TCR came from an adult in good health. The chain joins TRBV27 to TRBJ1-6; tentatively, D is TRBD1 (5 bases). This specimen was peripheral blood, taken on day 0 of AZD1222 vaccination. CDR3 sequence reads: CASSLTGTLGSPLHF. The CDR3 nucleotides read TGTGCCAGCAGTCTTACCGGGACCCTGGGCTCACCCCTCCACTTT.